These T cell receptor beta chains were read from a single sample in a study of regulatory T cells in long-lasting Graves disease. In TCRdb, the multiplex PCR reads were re-called with MiXCR into one record per CDR3 protein. The data hold about 470,000 distinct CDR3 sequences, with about 17% observed a single time. These records were also assigned to another study, of T cells in Graves' hyperthyroidism and ophthalmopathy.

The material was peripheral blood mononuclear cells (PBMCs), obtained at new diagnosis, from a patient treated with antithyroid drugs. These receptors were obtained from a man aged 40-50 years with Graves disease. Both conserved end residues are part of each CDR3. The order of the fields is J gene, clone size, V gene, D gene, CDR3 protein, CDR3 DNA. The D gene is left open where the match is weak. Only some rows state a clone size, as once, few, many or a class for expanded clones.

>TRBJ2-7|NA|TRBV12-3/TRBV12-4|NA
CASKIAGPHYEQYF
TGTGCCAGCAAGATCGCAGGTCCTCACTACGAGCAGTACTTC
>TRBJ1-6|once|TRBV6-2/TRBV6-3|NA
CASSEGSDRYSPLHF
TGTGCCAGCAGTGAAGGTTCGGACAGATATTCACCCCTCCACTTT
>TRBJ2-5|many|TRBV12-3/TRBV12-4|NA
CASSLKGGRETQYF
TGTGCCAGCAGTTTGAAGGGGGGGAGGGAGACCCAGTACTTC
>TRBJ2-1|NA|TRBV4-1|TRBD2
CASSQAISGNEQFF
TGCGCCAGCAGCCAAGCGATTAGCGGGAATGAGCAGTTCTTC
>TRBJ2-7|NA|TRBV7-2|TRBD2
CASSSQGLAGGRPTYEQYF
TGTGCCAGCAGCTCTCAGGGACTAGCGGGAGGGAGGCCCACCTACGAGCAGTACTTC
>TRBJ2-2|NA|TRBV9|NA
CASSVGVANTGELFF
TGTGCCAGCAGCGTAGGGGTAGCGAACACCGGGGAGCTGTTTTTT
>TRBJ2-1|few|TRBV9|TRBD2
CASSVFGGGDEQFF
TGTGCCAGCAGCGTATTCGGGGGAGGGGATGAGCAGTTCTTC
>TRBJ1-5|few|TRBV12-3/TRBV12-4|NA
CASSLQQNSNQPQHF
TGTGCCAGCAGTTTACAACAGAATAGCAATCAGCCCCAGCATTTT
>TRBJ2-1|NA|TRBV6-2/TRBV6-3|NA
CASSEVLSGGRGETQFF
TGTGCCAGCAGTGAAGTTCTTTCCGGGGGGCGAGGAGAGACCCAGTTCTTC
>TRBJ2-1|NA|TRBV7-9|TRBD2
CASSRGLAGPYNEQFF
TGTGCCAGCAGCCGCGGACTAGCGGGACCATACAATGAGCAGTTCTTC
>TRBJ2-1|many|TRBV11-2|TRBD1
CASRQTGGNEQFF
TGTGCCAGCAGGCAGACAGGGGGCAATGAGCAGTTCTTC
>TRBJ2-7|many|TRBV5-1|TRBD2
CASSLGLAGRHEQYF
TGCGCCAGCAGCTTGGGACTAGCGGGACGACACGAGCAGTACTTC
>TRBJ1-1|many|TRBV2|NA
CASSERTTYTEAFF
TGTGCCAGCAGTGAGCGGACCACCTACACTGAAGCTTTCTTT
>TRBJ2-2|few|TRBV2|NA
CASSPQGSWTGELFF
TGTGCCAGCAGTCCACAGGGAAGTTGGACCGGGGAGCTGTTTTTT
>TRBJ2-7|NA|TRBV11-2|TRBD2
CASSLQGREGDEQYF
TGTGCCAGCAGCCTACAGGGGCGGGAGGGGGACGAGCAGTACTTC
>TRBJ1-2|NA|TRBV5-5|NA
CASSLAQGGVNYGYTF
TGTGCCAGCAGCTTGGCCCAAGGAGGAGTGAACTATGGCTACACCTTC
>TRBJ2-3|NA|TRBV4-1|NA
CASSQEVAPDTQYF
TGCGCCAGCAGCCAAGAGGTCGCCCCAGATACGCAGTATTTT
>TRBJ1-3|few|TRBV27|NA
CASSLTGRTAGNTIYF
TGTGCCAGCAGTTTGACGGGTAGGACAGCTGGAAACACCATATATTTT
>TRBJ2-6|NA|TRBV29-1|TRBD2
CSVHGGDSGANVLTF
TGCAGCGTCCATGGGGGGGATAGTGGGGCCAACGTCCTGACTTTC
>TRBJ2-5|few|TRBV7-9|TRBD2
CASSEMGASGTETQYF
TGTGCCAGCAGCGAGATGGGGGCTAGCGGGACGGAGACCCAGTACTTC
>TRBJ1-5|many|TRBV28|NA
CASSFSLIRDQPQHF
TGTGCCAGCAGTTTTAGTCTGATCAGGGATCAGCCCCAGCATTTT
>TRBJ2-5|many|TRBV6-1|NA
CASSPRAGQASKRMGTQYF
TGTGCCAGCAGTCCTCGGGCAGGGCAGGCCTCCAAGAGAATGGGGACCCAGTACTTC
>TRBJ2-5|many|TRBV11-1|TRBD1
CASSSWDRGQEETQYF
TGTGCCAGCAGCTCCTGGGACAGGGGGCAGGAAGAGACCCAGTACTTC
>TRBJ2-7|many|TRBV5-1|NA
CASSLLSAGSSYEQYF
TGCGCCAGCAGCTTGTTGTCAGCGGGCTCCTCCTACGAGCAGTACTTC
>TRBJ2-7|many|TRBV7-9|NA
CASTQQNIPYEQYF
TGTGCCAGCACCCAGCAAAATATTCCTTACGAGCAGTACTTC
>TRBJ2-1|many|TRBV7-8|TRBD1
CASSRSTGTGSEQFF
TGTGCCAGCAGCCGTTCTACCGGGACAGGGAGTGAGCAGTTCTTC
>TRBJ2-6|few|TRBV28|NA
CASSTRGPGANVLTF
TGTGCCAGCAGTACTCGGGGGCCTGGGGCCAACGTCCTGACTTTC
>TRBJ2-7|many|TRBV11-2|NA
CASRDRQEDPTKQYF
TGTGCCAGCAGGGACCGACAGGAAGATCCTACGAAGCAGTACTTC
>TRBJ2-3|few|TRBV28|TRBD2
CASSSPLAGGTDTQYF
TGTGCCAGCAGTTCCCCGCTAGCGGGAGGGACAGATACGCAGTATTTT
>TRBJ2-7|many|TRBV6-2/TRBV6-3|NA
CASSYSGGTPYEQYF
TGTGCCAGCAGTTACTCGGGCGGAACACCCTACGAGCAGTACTTC
>TRBJ2-2|NA|TRBV20-1|TRBD2
CSARDSGNTGELFF
TGCAGTGCTAGAGATAGCGGGAATACCGGGGAGCTGTTTTTT
>TRBJ2-1|many|TRBV28|TRBD1
CASSPTGAYNEQFF
TGTGCCAGCAGCCCAACAGGGGCCTACAATGAGCAGTTCTTC
>TRBJ1-1|NA|TRBV18|NA
CASSQGTRRATEAFF
TGTGCCAGCTCACAAGGGACACGGAGGGCCACTGAAGCTTTCTTT
>TRBJ1-2|many|TRBV6-9|NA
CASSYSTGRGIGGYTF
TGTGCCAGCAGTTACTCAACCGGACGGGGAATAGGAGGCTACACCTTC
>TRBJ2-1|many|TRBV28|TRBD2
CASKSSGRQNEQFF
TGTGCCAGCAAGTCCAGCGGGAGGCAGAATGAGCAGTTCTTC
>TRBJ2-1|few|TRBV9|NA
CASSPHQGAYNEQFF
TGTGCCAGCAGCCCGCACCAGGGAGCCTACAATGAGCAGTTCTTC
>TRBJ2-1|NA|TRBV7-9|NA
CASTLSLPQYNEQFF
TGTGCCAGCACCCTTAGCCTGCCTCAGTACAATGAGCAGTTCTTC
>TRBJ2-1|NA|TRBV6-1|TRBD2
CASTPGTSGYYNEQFF
TGTGCCAGCACTCCAGGGACTAGCGGATATTACAATGAGCAGTTCTTC
>TRBJ2-7|many|TRBV5-1|NA
CASSSQSSRGNEQYF
TGCGCCAGCAGCTCCCAATCGAGCAGGGGAAACGAGCAGTACTTC
>TRBJ1-5|many|TRBV12-3/TRBV12-4|TRBD1
CASSSVPGQGSGQPQHF
TGTGCCAGCAGTTCCGTCCCGGGACAGGGTTCGGGGCAGCCCCAGCATTTT
>TRBJ2-2|many|TRBV7-6|NA
CASSLQTGSNTGELFF
TGTGCCAGCAGCTTACAAACAGGGTCGAACACCGGGGAGCTGTTTTTT
>TRBJ2-7|NA|TRBV14|TRBD2
CASSQVRGLGEQYF
TGTGCCAGCAGCCAAGTGAGGGGACTAGGGGAGCAGTACTTC
>TRBJ2-6|NA|TRBV13|TRBD1
CASSYWGDRGRYGANVLTF
TGTGCCAGCAGCTACTGGGGGGACAGGGGGCGGTATGGGGCCAACGTCCTGACTTTC
>TRBJ2-7|many|TRBV20-1|TRBD1
CSARMGQGLGQYF
TGCAGTGCTAGAATGGGACAGGGGCTCGGGCAGTACTTC
>TRBJ2-7|many|TRBV18|NA
CASSDDYESYEQYF
TGTGCCAGCTCAGACGACTATGAATCCTACGAGCAGTACTTC